This T cell receptor (beta chain) was captured by sequencing in a study of T cell responses to AZD1222 COVID-19 vaccine. This CDR3 region has 14 residues. Germline lookup yields CDR1 SGHRS and CDR2 YFSETQ. V was clipped by 0 bases and J by 3 bases, with 7 bases between them. About this clone itself: Its antigen is unidentified.

Repertoires were generated with immunoSEQ multiplex PCR, while TCRdb's copy carries only in-frame clones and drops some. The repertoire has around 130,000 clones, about nine tenths of them found once; the top ten carry 1.4% to 1.5%. Study results and caveats: Spike-wide coverage was observed for vaccine-associated CD4 TCRs, with dominant responses at 160-218 and 743-854. Of spike-specific TCRs, nearly half reportedly target regions left unmutated in variants.

The TCR originated in an adult in good health. The source was peripheral blood, collected on day 0 of AZD1222 vaccination. The J gene is TRBJ1-5, the V gene TRBV5-1; D is unresolved. CDR3 nucleotides: TGCGCCAGCAGCTTGGGGGAAGCCAATCAGCCCCAGCATTTT. Translated, it gives CASSLGEANQPQHF.